The TCR beta chain under discussion was sequenced for a study of identical twins listed by TCRdb under 2016. For context, the study as a whole: To test whether fetal clonotypes persist, this study deep-sequenced TCR alpha and beta repertoires from monozygotic twins, from unrelated adults of various ages, and from cord blood. To rule out contamination, replicate twin experiments were performed at different times with different library preparation protocols.

The study at large found these results: Fewer insertions were carried by abundant cord blood beta clonotypes, a similar but weaker trend appeared in young adult naive repertoires, and no such trend appeared in memory repertoires. Zero-insertion analyses could be partly confounded by invariant T cells such as MAIT and iNKT, although diverse VJ usage argued against such confounding for most clonotypes. Out-of-frame TCR alpha sharing in monozygotic twins was systematically underestimated by recombination models, whereas sharing between unrelated individuals was in agreement with the recombination models. Out-of-frame TCR alpha sequences shared between twins showed an excess of low generation-probability sequences compared with coincidental sharing between unrelated individuals. Conclusions relied on cross-sectional statistical analysis, since the same donors could not be followed over many years. A weaker excess of twin sharing was found in beta out-of-frame sequences because the signal-to-noise ratio was lowered by fewer shared sequences.

Concerning this clonotype itself: Its antigen is currently not known. There are no base qualities to consult, and no much larger clone falls within one base.

The library relied on 5' RACE. The sample was run on an Illumina HiSeq 2000. Template switching introduced a universal primer binding site; the final cDNA contained a unique molecular identifier, enabling accurate counting of TCR cDNA molecules. Specific primers in the conserved constant-segment region were used to synthesize first-strand cDNA for the TCR alpha and beta chains. To control for contamination, every cDNA library was double barcoded, receiving both a SMART-Mk sample barcode and Illumina barcodes. TruSeq adapter sequences along with Illumina sample barcodes were introduced in two successive PCR steps. The Illumina HiSeq platform was used with custom primers to sequence TCR alpha and beta cDNA libraries. As for the authors' bioinformatics: Raw reads were processed with MiGEC to extract unique molecular identifiers, and MiXCR was used to determine CDR3 positions. Recombination models were inferred per individual with the repgenHMM and IGoR tools using an EM algorithm. Shared clonotypes were analyzed with the tcR package in R, and sharing was normalized by the product of cloneset sizes. To study raw recombination free of thymic and clonal selection effects, out-of-frame nonproductive sequences were analyzed. TCRdb ran its own pipeline on the public reads, namely fastp trimming at Q25 and MiXCR clone calling, and kept in-frame beta chains. Rows matching on CDR3 protein sequence are summarized as one entry with the most common DNA and genes. V and J calls and clone size were set by TCRdb, not the authors. Present in this sample are a few hundred thousand distinct CDR3 sequences, roughly 12% of which were seen just once. The biggest ten clones account for 4% of the sample.

Only healthy Caucasian donors were included. The twin cohort comprised three pairs of female monozygotic twins, all aged about 18 to 29 years. Using Miltenyi CD45RO+ enrichment and human naive T-cell isolation kits, memory (CD45RO+) and naive T cells were isolated from PBMC. As encoded in the germline V gene, CDR1 is KGHSH while CDR2 is LQKENI. Relative to germline, V is missing 8 bases and J is missing 8 bases, with 8 bases of the junction outside any gene match. The CDR3 numbers 14 residues from cysteine through phenylalanine. Only the CDR3 region is kept as DNA, spanning 42 bases read in frame from base 1. These sequences were also reported in another study, on yellow fever vaccine responses in identical twins. The second study also describes: According to the authors, in identical twins the way T cells responded to vaccination appeared partly convergent and partly personalized. In the study, vaccine-responding T cell clones were precisely tracked in identical twins.

The TCR sequence derives from a woman aged 18-29 years in good health. Input material: memory (CD45RO+) T cells sorted from blood. Explained via the paper, the cell subset or site label denotes: CD45RO+ enriched T cells. The rearrangement joined TRBV18 to TRBJ2-1; 11 bases in between match TRBD1. The DNA is as follows: TGTGCCAGCCGACCCAGGGACAGGGGGTATGAGCAGTTCTTC. It translates to CASRPRDRGYEQFF.